This T cell receptor (beta chain) comes out of a study of T cell repertoires in cytomegalovirus infection. Study details: Public TCR beta signatures indicated both CMV infection and matching HLA type. Notes on the study in general: Cumulative frequency (of public TCR beta family members) identified carriers of CMV plus the relevant HLA.

CDR3 length: 15 amino acids. Germline V gene sequence: CDR1 SNHLY, CDR2 FYNNEI. V lost 6 bases and J 0 bases, leaving 15 bases between the germline ends. This clonotype was counted a few times. Its antigen remains unknown. TCRdb reanalysed the reads using MiXCR and keeps one entry per CDR3 protein. The data show roughly 180,000 distinct CDR3 sequences, with roughly 30% seen just once and just over 30% held by the top ten. The gene calls are TRBV2 and TRBJ2-7, with a possible D match to TRBD1 (6 bases). The sequencing sample was made of PBMCs. The receptor was derived from a human donor in good health (CMV status not recorded). Some clones in this sample may be carry-over from other donors' samples. In DNA form, the CDR3 reads TGTGCCAGCAGAGAACAGGGACCTCACTCCTACGAGCAGTACTTC. Amino acids: CASREQGPHSYEQYF.